This T cell receptor beta chain was sequenced during a study of human T cells and chemical hapten exposure. Study at large: Patches that contained 0.01% DPC were applied to the upper back and read at 6 days.

Treatment meaning: therapeutic diphenylcyclopropenone sensitization with weekly scalp DPC. In the library, unique molecular identifiers were attached to individual cDNA molecules. TCRdb reprocessed the reads via MiXCR and lists one record per CDR3 protein. The sample yields approximately 2,700 distinct CDR3 sequences, over 40% seen once. The CDR3 is 17 amino acids. Germline V gives CDR1 SEHNR, CDR2 FQNEAQ (reference sequence). The germline V and J ends were trimmed by 2 bases and 0 bases, with 13 bases remaining between them. This rearrangement joins TRBV7-9 to TRBJ2-2; D is perhaps TRBD2 (6 bases). This clonotype was obtained from an adult with alopecia areata. Some clones in this sample may be carry-over from other donors' samples. This table probably holds off-target reads from a library built for another chain. Sequencing used whole blood, obtained before DPC sensitization or 2, 6, or about 24 weeks after (not recorded which). Here the CDR3 DNA reads TGTGCCAGCAGCTTAAGGGGAGCGGGCTCGAACACCGGGGAGCTGTTTTTT. This gives the protein CASSLRGAGSNTGELFF.